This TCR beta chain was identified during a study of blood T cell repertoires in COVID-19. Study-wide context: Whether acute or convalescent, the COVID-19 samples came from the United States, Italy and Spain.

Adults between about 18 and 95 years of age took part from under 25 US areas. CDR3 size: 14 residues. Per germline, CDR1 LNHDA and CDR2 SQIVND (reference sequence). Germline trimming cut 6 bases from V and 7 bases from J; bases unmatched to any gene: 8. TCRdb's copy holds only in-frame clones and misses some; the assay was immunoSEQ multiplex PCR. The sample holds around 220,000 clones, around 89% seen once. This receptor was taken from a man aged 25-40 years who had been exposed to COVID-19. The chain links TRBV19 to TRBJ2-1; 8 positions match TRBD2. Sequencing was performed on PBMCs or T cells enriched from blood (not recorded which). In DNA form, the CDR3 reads TGTGCCAGTAGGCAGATCGGGGGGGCGAATGAGCAGTTCTTC. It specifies CASRQIGGANEQFF.